This T cell receptor beta chain emerged from a study of beta chain features in type 1 diabetes. Study as a whole: All samples together contributed 85 million to 120 million sorted cells for examination. Whole-study findings and limits: cDNA-based reads could over-represent cells with high TCR expression. Within patients, naive, central memory and Treg TCRB repertoires seemed more similar than within healthy donors. Insertions were fewer and deletions more numerous at VDJ junctions in type 1 diabetes patients. Moderately but significantly shorter TCRB CDR3s were found in Type 1 diabetes patients in all four CD4+ subsets.

This clone appeared a few times. Its antigen remains unidentified. Reverse transcription of all isolated RNA meant that expressed TCRB transcripts were sequenced. Clones were read by immunoSEQ multiplex PCR, and TCRdb kept only the in-frame ones, dropping some. This sample has under 200,000 clones, with around a tenth found just once. Trimming took 5 bases from V and 6 from J, leaving 11 bases between them. CDR3 size: 13 residues. Germline CDR1 reads SGHTA; CDR2 reads FQGNSA. Specimen: central memory CD4+ T cells from blood. The chain combines TRBV7-2 with TRBJ2-1; tentative D call: TRBD2 (5 bases). The receptor's source is a man aged 25-45 years with type 1 diabetes. The CDR3 DNA follows: TGTGCCAGCAGCCCCGGGGTAACCAATGAGCAGTTCTTC. Translated: CASSPGVTNEQFF.